This T cell receptor beta chain was identified in a study of blood T cell repertoires in COVID-19. Only in-frame clones appear in the TCRdb table, and some are missing; sequencing was by immunoSEQ multiplex PCR. Of around 330,000 clones in the sample, around 89% were seen once. In Seattle, patients joined the study during active infection and were tracked longitudinally. This clone was seen just once. The sequenced sample was peripheral blood. This TCR was recovered from a woman under 40 with COVID-19, enrolled during active disease.

The CDR3 DNA follows: TGTGCCAGCAGCTTCGCGGGAAACACCATATATTTT. Translated: CASSFAGNTIYF. This chain uses TRBV13 with TRBJ1-3; D is unclear. The germline V and J ends were trimmed by 3 bases and 4 bases, with 4 bases remaining between them. Per the germline V gene, CDR1 is PRHDT and CDR2 is FYEKMQ (reference sequence). The CDR3 length is 12 residues.